This note documents a single T cell receptor beta chain sequence. Source study methods: Nucleated cell counts were estimated from reference gene primer amplification. Here immunoSEQ multiplex PCR was the method, and the copy in TCRdb shows in-frame clones only, minus some. That table is the source of V, J and clone size, and D and trimming were worked out from the DNA. Among some 200,000 clones listed, roughly 76% were seen once. Trimming pared 1 base from V and 4 bases from J, leaving 19 bases between. Germline V gives CDR1 SGHVS, CDR2 FNYEAQ. The CDR3 contains 17 residues. One Seattle source followed patients from active infection through their disease course. The data were obtained in a study of blood T cell repertoires in COVID-19. Study background: Whether acute or convalescent, the COVID-19 samples came from the United States, Italy and Spain. In each case, the material was cDNA or gDNA derived from T cells, B-cell-depleted T cells, or PBMCs.

The V and J genes are TRBV7-6 and TRBJ1-1; tentatively, D is TRBD1 (6 bases). Sequences were obtained from peripheral blood. The sequence was collected from a woman in her thirties or forties with COVID-19, enrolled during active disease. The CDR3: CASSLEPGRGLGTEAFF. DNA for the CDR3: TGTGCCAGCAGCTTAGAGCCGGGCAGGGGTTTAGGCACTGAAGCTTTCTTT.